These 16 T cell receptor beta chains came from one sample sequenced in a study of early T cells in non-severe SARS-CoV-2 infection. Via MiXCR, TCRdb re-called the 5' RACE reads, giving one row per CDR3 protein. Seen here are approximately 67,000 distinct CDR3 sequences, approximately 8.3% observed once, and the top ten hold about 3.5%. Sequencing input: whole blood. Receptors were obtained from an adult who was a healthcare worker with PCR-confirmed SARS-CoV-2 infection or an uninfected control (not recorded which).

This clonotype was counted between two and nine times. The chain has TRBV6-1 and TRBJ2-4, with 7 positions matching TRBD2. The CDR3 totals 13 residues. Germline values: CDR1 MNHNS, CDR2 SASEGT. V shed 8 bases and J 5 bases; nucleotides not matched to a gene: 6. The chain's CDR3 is CASQRDRENIQYF. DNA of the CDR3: TGTGCCAGCCAGCGGGACCGCGAAAACATTCAGTACTTC.

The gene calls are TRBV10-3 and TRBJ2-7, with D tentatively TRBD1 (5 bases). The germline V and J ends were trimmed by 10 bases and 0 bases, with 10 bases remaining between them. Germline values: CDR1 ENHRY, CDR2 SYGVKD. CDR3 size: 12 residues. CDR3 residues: CATATVSYEQYF. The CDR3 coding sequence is TGTGCCACGGCGACAGTCTCCTACGAGCAGTACTTC.

CDR3 amino acids: CASRKLAGTYEQYF. Written as DNA, the CDR3 is TGTGCCAGCAGAAAACTAGCGGGTACCTACGAGCAGTACTTC. V gene TRBV12-3 or TRBV12-4 combines with J gene TRBJ2-7; 9 bases are a match to TRBD2. CDR3 length: 14 residues. V gave up 6 bases and J gave up 2 bases; unmatched junction bases: 5.

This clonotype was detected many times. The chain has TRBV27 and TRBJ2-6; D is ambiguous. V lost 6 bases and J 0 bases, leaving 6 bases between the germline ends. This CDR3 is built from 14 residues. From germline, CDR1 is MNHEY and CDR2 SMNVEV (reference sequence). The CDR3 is CASSRSSGANVLTF. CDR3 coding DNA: TGTGCCAGCAGCCGGTCCTCTGGGGCCAACGTCCTGACTTTC.

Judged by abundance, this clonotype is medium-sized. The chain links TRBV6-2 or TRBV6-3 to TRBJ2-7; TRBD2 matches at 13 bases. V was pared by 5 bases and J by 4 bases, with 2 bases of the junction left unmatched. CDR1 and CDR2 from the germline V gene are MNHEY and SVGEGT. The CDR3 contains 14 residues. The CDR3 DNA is TGTGCCAGCAGTCGGACTAGCGGGAGTTACGAGCAGTACTTC. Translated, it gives CASSRTSGSYEQYF.

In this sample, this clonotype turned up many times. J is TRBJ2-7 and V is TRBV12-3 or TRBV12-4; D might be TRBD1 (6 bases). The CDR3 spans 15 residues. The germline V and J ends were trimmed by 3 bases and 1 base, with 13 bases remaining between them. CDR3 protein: CASSFDRLTSYEQYF. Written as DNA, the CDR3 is TGTGCCAGCAGTTTCGACAGGCTAACATCCTACGAGCAGTACTTC.

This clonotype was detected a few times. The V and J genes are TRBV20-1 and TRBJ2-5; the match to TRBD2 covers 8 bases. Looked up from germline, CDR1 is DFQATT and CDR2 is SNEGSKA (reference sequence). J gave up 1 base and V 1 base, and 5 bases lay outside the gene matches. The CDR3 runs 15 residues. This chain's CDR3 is CSARATGGSQETQYF. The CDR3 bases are TGCAGTGCTAGAGCAACGGGAGGGTCCCAAGAGACCCAGTACTTC.

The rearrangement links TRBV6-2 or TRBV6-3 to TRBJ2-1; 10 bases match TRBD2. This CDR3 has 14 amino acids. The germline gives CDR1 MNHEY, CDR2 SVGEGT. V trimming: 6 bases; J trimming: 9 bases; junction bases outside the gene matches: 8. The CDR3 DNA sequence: TGTGCCAGCAGACAGACTAGCGGGCCAGTTGAGCAGTTCTTC. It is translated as CASRQTSGPVEQFF.

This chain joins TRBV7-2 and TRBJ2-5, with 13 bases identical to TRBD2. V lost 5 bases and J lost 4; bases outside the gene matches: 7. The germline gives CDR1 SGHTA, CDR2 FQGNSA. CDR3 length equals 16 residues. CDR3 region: CASSQGGTSGTETQYF. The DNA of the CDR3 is TGTGCCAGCAGCCAGGGGGGGACTAGCGGGACAGAGACCCAGTACTTC.

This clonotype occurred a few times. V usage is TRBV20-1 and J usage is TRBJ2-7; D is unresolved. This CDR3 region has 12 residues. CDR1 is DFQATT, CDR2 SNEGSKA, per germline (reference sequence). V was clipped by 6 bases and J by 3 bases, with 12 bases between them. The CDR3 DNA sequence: TGCAGTGCCCCCCAACCCATCTACGAGCAGTACTTC. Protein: CSAPQPIYEQYF.

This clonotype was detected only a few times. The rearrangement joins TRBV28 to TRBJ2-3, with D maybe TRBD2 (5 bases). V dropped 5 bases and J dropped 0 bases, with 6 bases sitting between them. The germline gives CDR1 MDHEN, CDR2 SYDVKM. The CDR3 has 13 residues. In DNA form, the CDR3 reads TGTGCCAGCAGTCGAGGGAGCACAGATACGCAGTATTTT. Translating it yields CASSRGSTDTQYF.

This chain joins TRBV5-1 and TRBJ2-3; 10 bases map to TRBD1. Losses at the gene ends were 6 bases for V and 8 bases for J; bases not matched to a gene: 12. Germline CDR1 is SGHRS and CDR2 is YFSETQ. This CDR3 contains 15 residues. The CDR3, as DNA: TGCGCCAGCATCCCCGGGACAGGGGTCGTCTTTACGCAGTATTTT. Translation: CASIPGTGVVFTQYF.

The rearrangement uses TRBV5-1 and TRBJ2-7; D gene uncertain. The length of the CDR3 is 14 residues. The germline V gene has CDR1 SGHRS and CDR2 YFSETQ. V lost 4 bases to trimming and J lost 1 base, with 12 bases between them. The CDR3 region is CASSPAGSSYEQYF. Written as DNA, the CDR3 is TGCGCCAGCAGCCCGGCCGGGTCTTCCTACGAGCAGTACTTC.

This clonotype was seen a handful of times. In DNA, the CDR3 is TGTGCCAGCAGCCTACCCCCACAGGGGGAGAACATTCAGTACTTC. This gives the protein CASSLPPQGENIQYF. The chain has TRBV7-2 and TRBJ2-4; 8 bases agree with TRBD1. The CDR3 length is 15 residues. V lost 5 bases and J lost 7; bases outside the gene matches: 10. From germline, CDR1 is SGHTA and CDR2 FQGNSA.

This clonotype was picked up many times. The CDR3 sequence is CASSAGTGTEQYF. In DNA form, the CDR3 reads TGTGCCAGCAGTGCCGGGACAGGGACCGAGCAGTACTTC. The chain combines TRBV7-6 with TRBJ2-7, with 9 bases that match TRBD1. The germline gives CDR1 SGHVS, CDR2 FNYEAQ. The CDR3 has 13 amino acids. With 6 bases clipped from V and 6 bases from J, the junction kept 6 bases outside the gene matches.

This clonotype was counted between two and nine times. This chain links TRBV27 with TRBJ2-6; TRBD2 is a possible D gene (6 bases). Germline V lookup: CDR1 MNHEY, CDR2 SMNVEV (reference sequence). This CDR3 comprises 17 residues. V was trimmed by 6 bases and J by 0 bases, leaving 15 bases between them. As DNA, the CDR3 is TGTGCCAGCAGCCCGGGGAGGCGGTCCTCTGGGGCCAACGTCCTGACTTTC. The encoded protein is CASSPGRRSSGANVLTF.